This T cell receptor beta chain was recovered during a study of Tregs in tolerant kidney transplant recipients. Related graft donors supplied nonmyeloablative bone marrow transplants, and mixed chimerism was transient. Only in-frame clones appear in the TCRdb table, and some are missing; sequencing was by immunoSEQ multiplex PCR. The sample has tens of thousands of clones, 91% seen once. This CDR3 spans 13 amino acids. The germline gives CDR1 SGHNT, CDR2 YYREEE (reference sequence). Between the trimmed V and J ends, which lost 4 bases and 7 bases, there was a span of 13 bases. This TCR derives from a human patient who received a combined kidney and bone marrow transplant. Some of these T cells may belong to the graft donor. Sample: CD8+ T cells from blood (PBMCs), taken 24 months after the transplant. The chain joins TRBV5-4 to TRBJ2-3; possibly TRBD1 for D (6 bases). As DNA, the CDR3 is TGTGCCAGCAGCCACCAAAGGGGGAATACGCAGTATTTT. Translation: CASSHQRGNTQYF.